The 7 T cell receptor beta chains below come from one sample, sequenced in a study of blood T cell repertoires in COVID-19. Sequencing was performed with immunoSEQ multiplex PCR; in TCRdb, only in-frame clones are kept and a portion is missing. The repertoire holds some 99,000 clones, around 90% seen once, with more than 3.5% in the top ten. Sequencing used peripheral blood. Receptors originate from a human donor with COVID-19, enrolled during active disease. The donor label of this sample is uncertain.

V and J are TRBV10-3 and TRBJ1-1, with TRBD1 matching over 9 bases. CDR1 and CDR2 from the germline V gene are ENHRY and SYGVKD. With V trimmed by 8 bases and J by 5 bases, 6 bases remained unmatched. The CDR3 is 13 residues long. The CDR3: CAIGTGLGTEAFF. The CDR3, as DNA: TGTGCCATCGGGACAGGGTTGGGGACTGAAGCTTTCTTT.

This sequence joins TRBV19 and TRBJ1-3; TRBD1 might be the D (5 bases). The CDR3 consists of 15 residues. Trimming shortened V by 1 base and J by 4 bases, and 11 bases separated the two germline ends. Per germline, CDR1 LNHDA and CDR2 SQIVND (reference sequence). This CDR3 is CASSIVGGSGNTIYF. Written as DNA, the CDR3 is TGTGCCAGTAGTATAGTCGGGGGATCAGGAAACACCATATATTTT.

This sequence joins TRBV7-3 and TRBJ2-3, with 8 bases matching TRBD2. In germline, CDR1 is SGHTA, CDR2 FQGTGA. Trimming cost V 5 bases and J 2 bases; bases outside gene matches: 3. The CDR3 covers 14 residues. CDR3 sequence: CASSRGGPTDTQYF. In DNA, the CDR3 is TGTGCCAGCAGCCGCGGGGGGCCCACAGATACGCAGTATTTT.

This clone was recorded at least ten times. The rearrangement links TRBV18 to TRBJ2-2; perhaps TRBD2 as D (5 bases). The length of the CDR3 is 14 residues. Trimming shortened V by 2 bases and J by 6 bases, and 10 bases separated the two germline ends. Germline-derived CDR1 and CDR2 are KGHSH and LQKENI. This CDR3 is CASSPMPEAGELFF. The DNA for the CDR3 is TGTGCCAGCTCACCAATGCCGGAGGCCGGGGAGCTGTTTTTT.

V gene TRBV10-2 combines with J gene TRBJ1-2; D gene uncertain. Germline loops: CDR1 WSHSY, CDR2 SAAADI. This CDR3 has 13 residues. V dropped 6 bases and J dropped 1 base, with 9 bases sitting between them. The CDR3 sequence is CASSAGFNYGYTF. Here the CDR3 DNA reads TGCGCCAGCAGCGCCGGTTTTAACTATGGCTACACCTTC.

This chain joins TRBV7-2 and TRBJ2-5; 9 nucleotides line up with TRBD2. Looked up from germline, CDR1 is SGHTA and CDR2 is FQGNSA. The CDR3 spans 16 residues. The ends lost 0 bases at V and 2 bases at J; junction bases unmatched: 4. As DNA, the CDR3 is TGTGCCAGCAGCTTAGCTCGGGCGGGGGGGCAAGAGACCCAGTACTTC. This sequence encodes CASSLARAGGQETQYF.

This clone was seen only once. The chain employs TRBV6-1 and TRBJ2-7, with 7 bases that match TRBD1. The germline V gene has CDR1 MNHNS and CDR2 SASEGT. The length of the CDR3 is 13 residues. Trimming took 3 bases from V and 6 from J; bases not matched to a gene: 5. CDR3 loop: CASSDVRQGEQYF. The CDR3 bases are TGTGCCAGCAGTGACGTACGACAGGGCGAGCAGTACTTC.